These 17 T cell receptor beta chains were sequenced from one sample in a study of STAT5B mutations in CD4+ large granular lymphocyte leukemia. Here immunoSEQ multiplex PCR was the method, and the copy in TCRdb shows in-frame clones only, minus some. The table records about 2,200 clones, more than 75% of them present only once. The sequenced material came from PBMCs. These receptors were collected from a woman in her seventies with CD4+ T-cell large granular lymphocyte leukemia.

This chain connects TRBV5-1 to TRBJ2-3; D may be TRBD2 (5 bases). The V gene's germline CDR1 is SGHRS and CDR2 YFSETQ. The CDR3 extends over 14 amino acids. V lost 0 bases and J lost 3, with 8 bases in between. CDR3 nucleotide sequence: TGCGCCAGCAGCTTGGGGGAGCCGACAGATACGCAGTATTTT. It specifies CASSLGEPTDTQYF.

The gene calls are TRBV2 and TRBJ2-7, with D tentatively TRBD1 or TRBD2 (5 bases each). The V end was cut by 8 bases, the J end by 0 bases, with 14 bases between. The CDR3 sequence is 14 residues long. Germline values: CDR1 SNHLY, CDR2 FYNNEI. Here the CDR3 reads CASLRGLSSYEQYF. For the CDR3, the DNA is TGTGCCAGCCTCCGGGGCCTTAGCTCCTACGAGCAGTACTTC.

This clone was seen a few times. The CDR3 sequence: CATSRVIQETQYF. The CDR3 coding sequence is TGTGCCACCAGCAGAGTCATCCAAGAGACCCAGTACTTC. The chain joins TRBV15 to TRBJ2-5; D is ambiguous. V shed 1 base and J shed 1 base, with 4 bases lying between them. The CDR3 totals 13 residues. Germline loops: CDR1 LNHNV, CDR2 YYDKDF (reference sequence). The entire variable domain, with the rest obtained from reference TRBV15 and TRBJ2-5, is as follows: DAMVIQNPRYQVTQFGKPVTLSCSQTLNHNVMYWYQQKSSQAPKLLFHYYDKDFNNEADTPDNFQSRRPNTSFCFLDIRSPGLGDTAMYLCATSRVIQETQYFGPGTRLLVL.

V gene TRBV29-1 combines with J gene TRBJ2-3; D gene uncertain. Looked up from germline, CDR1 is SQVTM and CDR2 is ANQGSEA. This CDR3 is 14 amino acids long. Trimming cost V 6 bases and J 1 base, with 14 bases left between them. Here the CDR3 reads CSVSPPQGTDTQYF. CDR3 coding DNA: TGCAGCGTGTCTCCCCCCCAGGGCACAGATACGCAGTATTTT.

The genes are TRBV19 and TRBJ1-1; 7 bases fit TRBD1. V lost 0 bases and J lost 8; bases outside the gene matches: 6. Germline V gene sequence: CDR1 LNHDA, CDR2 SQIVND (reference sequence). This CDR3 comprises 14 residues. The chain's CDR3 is CASSIDDRVGEAFF. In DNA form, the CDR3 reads TGTGCCAGTAGTATAGATGACAGGGTAGGAGAAGCTTTCTTT.

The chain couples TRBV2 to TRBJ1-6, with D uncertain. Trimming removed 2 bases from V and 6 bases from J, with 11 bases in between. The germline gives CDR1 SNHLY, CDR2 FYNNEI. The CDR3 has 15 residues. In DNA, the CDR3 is TGTGCCAGCAGTGAATTGGGAGTTCGTAATTCACCCCTCCACTTT. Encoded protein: CASSELGVRNSPLHF. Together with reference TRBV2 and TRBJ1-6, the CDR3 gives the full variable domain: EPEVTQTPSHQVTQMGQEVILRCVPISNHLYFYWYRQILGQKVEFLVSFYNNEISEKSEIFDDQFSVERPDGSNFTLKIRSTKLEDSAMYFCASSELGVRNSPLHFGNGTRLTVT.

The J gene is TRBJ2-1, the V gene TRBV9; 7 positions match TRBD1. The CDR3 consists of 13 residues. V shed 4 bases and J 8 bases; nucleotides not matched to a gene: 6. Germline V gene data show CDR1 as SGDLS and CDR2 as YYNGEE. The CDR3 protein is CASSPLTGDEQFF. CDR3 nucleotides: TGTGCCAGCAGCCCCCTCACAGGGGATGAGCAGTTCTTC.

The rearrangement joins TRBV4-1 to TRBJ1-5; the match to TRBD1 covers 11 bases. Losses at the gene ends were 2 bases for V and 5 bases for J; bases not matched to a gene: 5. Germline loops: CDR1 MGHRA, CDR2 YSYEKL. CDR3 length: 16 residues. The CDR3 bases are TGCGCCAGCAGCCAAATCGGACAGGGGGCACATCAGCCCCAGCATTTT. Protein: CASSQIGQGAHQPQHF.

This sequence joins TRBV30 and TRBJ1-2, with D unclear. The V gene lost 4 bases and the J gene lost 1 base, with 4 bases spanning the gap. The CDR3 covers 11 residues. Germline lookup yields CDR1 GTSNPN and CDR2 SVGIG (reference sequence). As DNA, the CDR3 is TGTGCCTGGAACAGTAACTATGGCTACACCTTC. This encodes CAWNSNYGYTF.

The DNA of the CDR3 is TGTGCCAGCAGGAGGGCAGATACGCAGTATTTT. Its translation: CASRRADTQYF. The chain joins TRBV6-5 to TRBJ2-3; tentative D call: TRBD2 (5 bases). The CDR3 has 11 amino acids. Germline CDR1 is MNHEY and CDR2 is SVGAGI. Trimming cost V 6 bases and J 4 bases, with 5 bases left between them.

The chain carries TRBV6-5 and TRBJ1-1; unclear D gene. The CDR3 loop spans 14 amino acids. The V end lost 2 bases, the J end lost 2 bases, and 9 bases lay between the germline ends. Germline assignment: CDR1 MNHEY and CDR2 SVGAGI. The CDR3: CASSYRGENTEAFF. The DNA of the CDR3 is TGTGCCAGCAGTTACCGGGGTGAAAACACTGAAGCTTTCTTT.

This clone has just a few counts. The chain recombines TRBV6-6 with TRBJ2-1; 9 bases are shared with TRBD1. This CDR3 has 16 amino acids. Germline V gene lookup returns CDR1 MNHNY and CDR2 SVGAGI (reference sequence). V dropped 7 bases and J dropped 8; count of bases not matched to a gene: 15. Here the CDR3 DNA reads TGTGCCAGCACCCCCAGGGGGGGACAGGGCCAGGATGAGCAGTTCTTC. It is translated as CASTPRGGQGQDEQFF.

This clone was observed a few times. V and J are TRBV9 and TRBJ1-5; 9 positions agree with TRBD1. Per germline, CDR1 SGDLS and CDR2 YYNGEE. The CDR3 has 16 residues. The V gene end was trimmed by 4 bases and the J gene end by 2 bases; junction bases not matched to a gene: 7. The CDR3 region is CASSRGGQGGNQPQHF. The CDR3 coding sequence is TGTGCCAGCAGCAGGGGGGGACAGGGAGGCAATCAGCCCCAGCATTTT. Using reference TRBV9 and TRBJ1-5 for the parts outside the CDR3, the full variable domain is DSGVTQTPKHLITATGQRVTLRCSPRSGDLSVYWYQQSLDQGLQFLIQYYNGEERAKGNILERFSAQQFPDLHSELNLSSLELGDSALYFCASSRGGQGGNQPQHFGDGTRLSIL.

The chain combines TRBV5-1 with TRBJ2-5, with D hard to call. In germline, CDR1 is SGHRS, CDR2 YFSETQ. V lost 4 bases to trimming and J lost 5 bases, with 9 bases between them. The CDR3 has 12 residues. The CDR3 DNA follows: TGCGCCAGCAGCATAGACCTTGAGACCCAGTACTTC. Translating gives CASSIDLETQYF. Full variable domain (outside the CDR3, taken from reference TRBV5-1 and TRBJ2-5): KAGVTQTPRYLIKTRGQQVTLSCSPISGHRSVSWYQQTPGQGLQFLFEYFSETQRNKGNFPGRFSGRQFSNSRSEMNVSTLELGDSALYLCASSIDLETQYFGPGTRLLVL.

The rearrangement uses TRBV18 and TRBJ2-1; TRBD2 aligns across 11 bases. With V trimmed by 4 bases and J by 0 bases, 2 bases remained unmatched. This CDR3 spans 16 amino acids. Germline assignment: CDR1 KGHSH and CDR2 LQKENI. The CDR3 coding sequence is TGTGCCAGCTCACTAGCGGGGGGGAACTCCTACAATGAGCAGTTCTTC. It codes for CASSLAGGNSYNEQFF. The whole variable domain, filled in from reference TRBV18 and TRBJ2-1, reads NAGVMQNPRHLVRRRGQEARLRCSPMKGHSHVYWYRQLPEEGLKFMVYLQKENIIDESGMPKERFSAEFPKEGPSILRIQQVVRGDSAAYFCASSLAGGNSYNEQFFGPGTRLTVL.

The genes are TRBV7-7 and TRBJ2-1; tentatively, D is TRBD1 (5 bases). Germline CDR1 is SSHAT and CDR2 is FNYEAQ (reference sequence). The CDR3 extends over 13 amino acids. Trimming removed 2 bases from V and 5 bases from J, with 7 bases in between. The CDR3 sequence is CASSLIQDNEQFF. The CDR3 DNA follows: TGTGCCAGCAGCTTAATACAGGACAATGAGCAGTTCTTC.

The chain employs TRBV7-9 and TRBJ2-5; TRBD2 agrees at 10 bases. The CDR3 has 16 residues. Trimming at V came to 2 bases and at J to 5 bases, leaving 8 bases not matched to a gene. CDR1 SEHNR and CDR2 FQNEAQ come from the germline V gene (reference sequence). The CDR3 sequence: CASSLRSVTSGETQYF. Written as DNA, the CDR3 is TGTGCCAGCAGCTTACGTTCCGTGACTAGCGGGGAGACCCAGTACTTC.